This T cell receptor beta chain was identified during a study of CD8 T cells in ankylosing spondylitis. Findings and limits, study-wide: Peripheral blood samples showed relatively rare disease-linked clones, and these clones were CD8+.

TCRdb ran MiXCR on the 5' RACE reads and lists one entry per CDR3 protein. The sample carries 150,000 or so distinct CDR3 sequences, 25% to 35% recorded once. In the case of this clonotype: The target antigen is unknown.

CDR1 SEHNR and CDR2 FQNEAQ come from the germline V gene (reference sequence). The CDR3 length is 15 residues. V lost 5 bases and J 0 bases, leaving 14 bases between the germline ends. V and J are TRBV7-9 and TRBJ2-7, with D hard to call. The sequenced sample was synovial fluid, either unsorted or a sorted T cell fraction (not recorded which). This TCR derives from a male donor with ankylosing spondylitis. The CDR3 protein is CASSLGFATSYEQYF. The CDR3 nucleotides are TGTGCCAGCAGCCTTGGTTTTGCGACCTCCTACGAGCAGTACTTC.